A single T cell receptor beta chain is shown here with its context. This clonotype was seen more than once but under ten times. Its binding antigen is unknown. No quality values exist for individual bases; no much larger clone is one base distant. Every donor in the study was a healthy Caucasian. Three pairs of female monozygotic twins, all aged roughly 18 to 29 years, made up the twin cohort. Miltenyi CD45RO+ enrichment and human naive T-cell isolation kits were used to isolate memory (CD45RO+) and naive T cells from PBMC. Sequences SGHVS (CDR1) and FNYEAQ (CDR2) are obtained from the germline V gene. Germline trimming amounts to 6 bases on V and 4 bases on J, with 8 as the count of junction bases outside the gene matches. There are 16 amino acids in the CDR3, from cysteine to phenylalanine inclusive. Solely the CDR3 DNA is kept, with 48 bases framed from the first base. The data were obtained in a study of identical twins listed by TCRdb under 2016. Study-level background: To test whether fetal clonotypes persist, the study used deep sequencing on TCR alpha and beta repertoires from monozygotic twins, unrelated adults of various ages, and cord blood. Replicate twin experiments were performed at different times using different library preparation protocols to rule out contamination.

The paper as a whole reports these results and caveats: In monozygotic twins, recombination models systematically underestimated out-of-frame TCR alpha sharing, but the models matched the sharing seen between unrelated individuals. Fewer insertions were carried by abundant cord blood beta clonotypes; a weaker similar trend was observed in young adult naive repertoires, while no such trend was observed in memory repertoires. Invariant T cells such as MAIT and iNKT could partly confound zero-insertion analyses, though diverse VJ usage argued against this for most clonotypes. Compared with coincidental sharing between unrelated individuals, an excess of low generation-probability sequences was observed among out-of-frame TCR alpha sequences shared between twins. Conclusions relied on cross-sectional statistical analysis, since the same donors could not be followed over many years. In beta out-of-frame sequences, excess twin sharing was weaker, because having fewer shared sequences lowered the signal-to-noise ratio.

Library generation was performed with 5' RACE. TCRdb lists the instrument as Illumina HiSeq 2000. A universal primer binding site was added through template switching, and the final cDNA carried a unique molecular identifier so that TCR cDNA molecules could be counted accurately. Specific primers in the conserved constant-segment region were used to synthesize first-strand cDNA for the TCR alpha and beta chains. To control for contamination, every cDNA library carried two barcodes: a SMART-Mk sample barcode plus Illumina barcodes. TruSeq adapter sequences along with Illumina sample barcodes were introduced in two successive PCR steps. TCR alpha and beta cDNA libraries were sequenced on the Illumina HiSeq platform with custom primers. Per the source publication's procedure: Raw reads were processed with MiGEC to extract unique molecular identifiers, and MiXCR was used to determine CDR3 positions. Recombination models were inferred per individual with the repgenHMM and IGoR tools using an EM algorithm. The tcR package in R was used for shared clonotype analysis, with sharing normalized by the product of cloneset sizes. To study raw recombination without the effects of thymic and clonal selection, out-of-frame nonproductive sequences were analyzed. The raw public data were reprocessed by TCRdb itself: fastp quality trimming at Q25, MiXCR clonotype calling, in-frame beta chains only. Duplicate CDR3 protein sequences are folded into a single record with the most common DNA and genes. Here the V and J calls rest on TCRdb's processing, not on the authors' analysis. The sample records around 250,000 distinct CDR3 sequences, about an eighth of which are singletons. The ten largest clones capture 3.5% to 5% of the sample.

These data are also associated with another study on yellow fever vaccine responses in identical twins. As the second study states: According to the authors, in identical twins the way T cells responded to vaccination appeared partly convergent and partly personalized. Focusing on identical twins, the study followed the T cell clones that responded to the vaccine, and did so with precision.

This TCR derives from a woman aged 18-29 years in good health. This sequence uses TRBV7-6 and TRBJ2-3; 12 middle bases align to TRBD2. Sequencing used memory (CD45RO+) T cells sorted from blood. The cell subset or site label, read with the paper, signifies: CD45RO+ enriched T cells. At the DNA level, the sequence is TGTGCCAGCAGTTTGCTAGCGGGGGGGCCGCCAGATACGCAGTATTTT. This is translated as CASSLLAGGPPDTQYF.